This T cell receptor beta chain came from a study of identical twins. Study-level results: Models predicted too little out-of-frame TCR alpha sharing in monozygotic twins.

Turning to this clonotype: Antigen: not known.

The germline CDR1 and CDR2 sequences are MGHRA and YSYEKL. The ends lost 0 bases at V and 5 bases at J; junction bases unmatched: 12. The CDR3 length is 17 residues. TCRdb re-analysed the 5' RACE reads in MiXCR, keeping a single row per CDR3 protein. The repertoire holds 540,000 or so distinct CDR3 sequences, with 20% to 25% as singletons. These data are also associated with another study on yellow fever vaccine responses in identical twins.

Sequencing input: CD4+ T cells sorted from blood. This clonotype was sampled from a woman under 30 in good health. This sequence joins TRBV4-1 and TRBJ2-5; 7 bases align to TRBD1. Written as DNA, the CDR3 is TGCGCCAGCAGCCAAGATAAAGCTGGGACAGCCCCCGAGACCCAGTACTTC. Its protein is CASSQDKAGTAPETQYF.